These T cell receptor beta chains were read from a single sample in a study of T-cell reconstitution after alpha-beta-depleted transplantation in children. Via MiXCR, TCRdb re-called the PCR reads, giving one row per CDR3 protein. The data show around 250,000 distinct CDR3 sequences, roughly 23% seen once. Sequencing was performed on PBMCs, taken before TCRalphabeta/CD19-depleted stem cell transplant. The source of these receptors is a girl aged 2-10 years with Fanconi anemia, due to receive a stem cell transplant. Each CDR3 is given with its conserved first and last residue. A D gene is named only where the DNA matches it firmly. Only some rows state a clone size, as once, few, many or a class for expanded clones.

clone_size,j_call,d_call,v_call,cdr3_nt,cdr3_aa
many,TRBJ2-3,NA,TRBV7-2,TGTGCCAGCAGCTTTACTCCCCCTAGTAGTGCGCAGTATTTT,CASSFTPPSSAQYF
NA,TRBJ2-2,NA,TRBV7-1,TGTGCCAGCAGACTGATTCGGGACACCGGGGAGCTGTTTTTT,CASRLIRDTGELFF
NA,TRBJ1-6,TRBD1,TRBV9,TGTGCCAGCAGGGACCGGATTGACAGGGTGGTAATCCTCGAAGGGTCACCCCTCCACTTT,CASRDRIDRVVILEGSPLHF
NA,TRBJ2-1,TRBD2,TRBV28,TGTGCCAGCAGCCCCCCGGGACTAACCATCCATAATGAGCAGTTCTTC,CASSPPGLTIHNEQFF
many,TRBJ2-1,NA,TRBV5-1,TGCGCCAGCAGCTCTCTGAGATCCAGGCTGGTGGGCAATGAGCAGTTCTTC,CASSSLRSRLVGNEQFF
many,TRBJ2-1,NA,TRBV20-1,TGCAGCCTCCCTCGAAAGTCCTACAATGAGCAGTTCTTC,CSLPRKSYNEQFF
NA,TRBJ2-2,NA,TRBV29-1,TGCAGCGTGGGGGGCGCGGGGGTGAACACCGGGGAGCTGTTTTTT,CSVGGAGVNTGELFF
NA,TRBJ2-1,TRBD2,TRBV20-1,TGCAGTGCTAGGCTTAGCGGGAAGGATGAGCAGTTCTTC,CSARLSGKDEQFF
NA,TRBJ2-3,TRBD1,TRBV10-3,TGTGCCATCAGTGAAGGGGGCGCCGCAGATACGCAGTATTTT,CAISEGGAADTQYF
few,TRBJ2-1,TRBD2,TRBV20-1,TGCAGTGCGACTAGCTACCATGAGCAGTTCTTC,CSATSYHEQFF
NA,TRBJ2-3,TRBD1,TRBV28,TGTGCCAGCGGACGGGACAGGTGGGGGACAGATACGCAGTATTTT,CASGRDRWGTDTQYF
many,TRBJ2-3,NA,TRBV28,TGTGCCAGCAGTTTATTAGGCCAACAAAACACAGATACGCAGTATTTT,CASSLLGQQNTDTQYF
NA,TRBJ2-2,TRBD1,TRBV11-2,TGTGCCAGCAGCGCGCTGGGGACAGACGGGGAGCTGTTTTTT,CASSALGTDGELFF
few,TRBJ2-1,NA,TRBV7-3,TGTGCCAGCAGCTACGACTGGGAGACAGAGCAGTTCTTC,CASSYDWETEQFF
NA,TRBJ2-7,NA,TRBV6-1,TGTGCCAGCTCCCGTAAGGGGGACAACTCCTACGAGCAGTACTTC,CASSRKGDNSYEQYF
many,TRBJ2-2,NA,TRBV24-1,TGTGCCACCGGGGCCGCGACCGGGGAGCTGTTTTTT,CATGAATGELFF
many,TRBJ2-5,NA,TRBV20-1,TGCAGTGCTAGTGTATCGCTAGAAGAGACCCAGTACTTC,CSASVSLEETQYF
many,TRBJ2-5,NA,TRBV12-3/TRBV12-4,TGTGCCAGCAGTTTATCTGGAACACGCGGGAAGACCCAGTACTTC,CASSLSGTRGKTQYF
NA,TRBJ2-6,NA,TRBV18,TGTGCCAGCTCATCACGACACGTACGGATATCTGGGGCCAACGTCCTGACTTTC,CASSSRHVRISGANVLTF
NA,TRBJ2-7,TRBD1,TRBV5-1,TGCGCCAGCAGCGCGGGACAGGGGGACTACGAGCAGTACTTC,CASSAGQGDYEQYF
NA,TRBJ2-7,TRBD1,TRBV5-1,TGCGCCAGCAGCTTCCGGGACAGGGCTCCGCAGTACTTC,CASSFRDRAPQYF
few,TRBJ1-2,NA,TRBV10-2,TGCGCCAGCAGTGAAGAGGTCGGAGGCTATGGCTACACCTTC,CASSEEVGGYGYTF
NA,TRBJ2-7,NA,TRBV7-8,TGTGCCAGCAGCCCAGGGGGGGTACACGAGCAGTACTTC,CASSPGGVHEQYF
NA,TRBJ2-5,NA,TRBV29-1,TGCAGCCCATCAAGGGTACAAGAGACCCAGTACTTC,CSPSRVQETQYF
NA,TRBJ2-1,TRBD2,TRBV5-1,TGCGCCAGCAGCTTCGGCACCTTAGCGGGAAGCTCCTACAATGAGCAGTTCTTC,CASSFGTLAGSSYNEQFF
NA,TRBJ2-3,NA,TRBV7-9,TGTGCCAGCACCCCTACCTGGGGGACTAGCACAGATACGCAGTATTTT,CASTPTWGTSTDTQYF